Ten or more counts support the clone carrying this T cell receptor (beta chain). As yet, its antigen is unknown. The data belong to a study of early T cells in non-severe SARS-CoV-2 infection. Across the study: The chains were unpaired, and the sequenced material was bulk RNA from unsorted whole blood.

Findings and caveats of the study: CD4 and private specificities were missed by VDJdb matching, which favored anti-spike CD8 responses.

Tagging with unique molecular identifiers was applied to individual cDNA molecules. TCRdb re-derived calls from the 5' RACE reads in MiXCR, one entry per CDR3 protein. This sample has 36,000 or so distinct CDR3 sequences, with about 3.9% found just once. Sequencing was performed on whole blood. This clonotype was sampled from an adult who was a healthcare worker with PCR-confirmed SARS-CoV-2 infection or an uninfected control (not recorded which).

CDR3 sequence: CASSSSRTDTQYF. As DNA, the CDR3 is TGTGCCAGCAGCTCCTCCCGCACAGATACGCAGTATTTT. The J gene is TRBJ2-3, the V gene TRBV28, with no clear D. There are 13 residues in the CDR3. The V end was cut by 6 bases, the J end by 1 base, with 8 bases between. Germline lookup yields CDR1 MDHEN and CDR2 SYDVKM.